Listed below are T cell receptor beta chains from one sample, sequenced in a study of T-cell memory formation after mild COVID-19. One entry per CDR3 protein results from TCRdb running MiXCR on the 5' RACE reads. The sample lists about 560,000 distinct CDR3 sequences, 20% to 25% occurring once. The sample taken for sequencing was PBMCs or a T cell subset sorted from them (not recorded which). The receptor set was obtained from an adult woman who had mild COVID-19 (a few samples of this study predate the infection). Cell type and time point are not known. CDR3s include the opening cysteine and the closing phenylalanine or tryptophan. Fields, in order: D gene, V gene, clone size, J gene, CDR3 protein, CDR3 DNA. The D gene is left open where the match is weak. Some rows mark clone size as missing; the rest say once, few, many or name a class of expanded clone.

D: .; V: TRBV6-5; size: .; J: TRBJ1-1; CDR3: CASSYSIGVATEAFF; DNA: TGTGCCAGCAGTTACTCAATTGGGGTCGCGACTGAAGCTTTCTTT
D: .; V: TRBV9; size: .; J: TRBJ1-1; CDR3: CASSVGAGQNTEAFF; DNA: TGTGCCAGCAGCGTAGGAGCAGGTCAAAACACTGAAGCTTTCTTT
D: .; V: TRBV28; size: .; J: TRBJ2-4; CDR3: CASSDIAKNIQYF; DNA: TGTGCCAGCTCGGACATAGCCAAAAACATTCAGTACTTC
D: .; V: TRBV7-9; size: once; J: TRBJ1-1; CDR3: CASSLTGGPKAFF; DNA: TGTGCCAGCAGCCTCACGGGAGGGCCTAAAGCTTTCTTT
D: .; V: TRBV6-4; size: few; J: TRBJ1-3; CDR3: CASRSVGRRHSGNTIYF; DNA: TGTGCCAGCAGAAGCGTCGGTCGGCGACACTCTGGAAACACCATATATTTT
D: .; V: TRBV12-3/TRBV12-4; size: .; J: TRBJ1-1; CDR3: CASSFGRTRTEAFF; DNA: TGTGCCAGCAGTTTTGGGAGAACGAGGACTGAAGCTTTCTTT
D: TRBD1; V: TRBV5-1; size: many; J: TRBJ2-3; CDR3: CASSPGQGGDTQYF; DNA: TGCGCCAGCAGCCCCGGACAGGGTGGAGATACGCAGTATTTT
D: .; V: TRBV7-8; size: few; J: TRBJ2-2; CDR3: CASSPGSRGTGELFF; DNA: TGTGCCAGCAGCCCGGGGAGCCGTGGCACCGGGGAGCTGTTTTTT
D: TRBD2; V: TRBV7-6; size: .; J: TRBJ2-1; CDR3: CASSLAAGLAGTEQFF; DNA: TGTGCCAGCAGCTTAGCGGCTGGACTAGCGGGAACTGAGCAGTTCTTC
D: .; V: TRBV11-2; size: .; J: TRBJ1-1; CDR3: CASSPLEQSHNAAFF; DNA: TGTGCCAGCAGCCCTCTGGAGCAAAGTCACAACGCAGCTTTCTTT
D: .; V: TRBV7-9; size: .; J: TRBJ1-2; CDR3: CASSFGGARVDGYTF; DNA: TGTGCCAGCAGCTTCGGGGGCGCCAGGGTCGACGGCTACACCTTC
D: .; V: TRBV5-5; size: .; J: TRBJ1-5; CDR3: CASSLERRQYSNQPQHF; DNA: TGTGCCAGCAGCTTGGAGCGTCGCCAGTATAGCAATCAGCCCCAGCATTTT
D: .; V: TRBV6-2/TRBV6-3; size: many; J: TRBJ2-2; CDR3: CASSYSKAPAGGELFF; DNA: TGTGCCAGCAGTTACTCCAAAGCCCCGGCCGGCGGGGAGCTGTTTTTT
D: TRBD2; V: TRBV5-1; size: .; J: TRBJ2-1; CDR3: CASSLGGGRNNEQFF; DNA: TGCGCCAGCAGCTTAGGCGGGGGAAGGAACAATGAGCAGTTCTTC
D: .; V: TRBV5-5; size: .; J: TRBJ1-1; CDR3: CASNLGDRRFLNTEAFF; DNA: TGTGCCAGCAACTTAGGGGACCGAAGATTCCTGAACACTGAAGCTTTCTTT
D: TRBD1; V: TRBV2; size: few; J: TRBJ2-2; CDR3: CATGQGEAGELFF; DNA: TGTGCCACCGGACAGGGGGAGGCCGGGGAGCTGTTTTTT